The subject of this entry is one TCR beta chain. Its antigen is as yet unknown. CDR1 SGDLS and CDR2 YYNGEE come from the germline V gene. This CDR3 region has 16 residues. With 0 bases removed from V and 1 base from J, the gap between germline ends came to 12 bases. The method was immunoSEQ multiplex PCR; TCRdb's version includes in-frame clones alone and lacks a portion of them. The repertoire has hundreds of thousands of clones, more than 80% of them found once; the top ten carry approximately 1.5%. Treatment described: over 15 received Ad26.COV2.S at low or high dose, single or two shots; about 5 received placebo; per-sample allocation not given. Material that was analyzed had been drawn on day 63 after the first vaccine or placebo injection. The entry originates in a study of Ad26.COV2.S vaccination and SARS-CoV-2 variants. Study results and caveats: Placebo recipients trailed vaccine recipients in spike-specific TCR breadth. Estimates derived from TCR breadth and depth analyses may have underestimated total T cell responses.

The gene calls are TRBV9 and TRBJ2-3, with D perhaps TRBD1 (5 bases). The material was peripheral blood, obtained in a trial of Ad26.COV2.S vaccine versus placebo. The TCR originated in a person aged 18 to 65 who received the Ad26.COV2.S COVID-19 vaccine or a placebo. The DNA for the CDR3 is TGTGCCAGCAGCGTAGAGGGGCAGGCTCGCACAGATACGCAGTATTTT. Translated, it gives CASSVEGQARTDTQYF.